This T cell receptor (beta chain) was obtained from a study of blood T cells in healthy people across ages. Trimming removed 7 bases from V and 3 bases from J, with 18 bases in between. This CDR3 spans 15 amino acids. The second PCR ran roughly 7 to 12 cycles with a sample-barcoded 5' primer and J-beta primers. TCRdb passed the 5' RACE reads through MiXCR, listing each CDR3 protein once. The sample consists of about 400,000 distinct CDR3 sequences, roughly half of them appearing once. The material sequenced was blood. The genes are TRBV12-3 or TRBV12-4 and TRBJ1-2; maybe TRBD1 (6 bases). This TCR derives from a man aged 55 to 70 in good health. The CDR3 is CASKRQGKGYYGYTF. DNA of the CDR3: TGTGCCAGCAAGCGCCAGGGGAAAGGCTACTATGGCTACACCTTC.